These 9 T cell receptor beta chains originate from one sample sequenced in a study of beta chain features in type 1 diabetes. The isolated RNA, all of it, was reverse transcribed, so expressed TCRB transcripts were what got sequenced. TCRdb keeps only in-frame clones here, not all; method: immunoSEQ multiplex PCR. The table shows around 180,000 clones, with more than 10% occurring only once. Sequenced: central memory CD4+ T cells from blood. The receptors come from a woman between 18 and 29 years old in good health.

V and J are TRBV7-9 and TRBJ2-5; 7 bases are shared with TRBD2. Trimming cost V 4 bases and J 4 bases; bases outside gene matches: 6. Germline V lookup: CDR1 SEHNR, CDR2 FQNEAQ (reference sequence). The CDR3 extends over 14 amino acids. The CDR3 loop is CASSYGGGRETQYF. The CDR3 DNA follows: TGTGCCAGCAGCTATGGGGGGGGTCGAGAGACCCAGTACTTC.

The rearrangement uses TRBV2 and TRBJ2-4; D not resolved. Trimming pared 6 bases from V and 2 bases from J, leaving 14 bases between. Germline CDR1 and CDR2: SNHLY and FYNNEI. This CDR3 is built from 15 residues. CDR3 sequence (DNA): TGTGCCAGCAGCGCTGGGCATGGGTCCAAAAACATTCAGTACTTC. Its protein is CASSAGHGSKNIQYF.

In its sample, this clone was seen a few times. The V call is TRBV11-2, the J call TRBJ1-5; D uncertain. V lost 0 bases to trimming and J lost 9 bases, with 9 bases between them. The CDR3 runs to 13 residues. Germline V lookup: CDR1 SGHAT, CDR2 FQNNGV. CDR3 sequence (DNA): TGTGCCAGCAGCTTAGACAGAATGCCGCCCCAGCATTTT. Encoded protein: CASSLDRMPPQHF.

This clone was counted only a few times. The rearrangement links TRBV13 to TRBJ1-2; D perhaps matches TRBD1 (6 bases). The CDR3 spans 14 residues. Trimming cost V 8 bases and J 3 bases, with 16 bases left between them. Germline V gene lookup returns CDR1 PRHDT and CDR2 FYEKMQ (reference sequence). CDR3 coding DNA: TGTGCCAGCCGGAATGGGGGCGCCGACTATGGCTACACCTTC. Translated, it gives CASRNGGADYGYTF.

This clone was counted only a few times. V and J are TRBV10-3 and TRBJ2-3; 11 bases agree with TRBD2. Per germline, CDR1 ENHRY and CDR2 SYGVKD. The ends lost 10 bases at V and 6 bases at J; junction bases unmatched: 15. The CDR3 totals 16 residues. CDR3 sequence: CASSRRLAGSRDTQYF. The CDR3 DNA reads TGTGCCAGCAGCCGCCGACTAGCGGGGTCGAGGGATACGCAGTATTTT.

This clone turned up a few times. The V and J genes are TRBV27 and TRBJ2-5, with 10 nucleotides matching TRBD1. V lost 2 bases and J lost 4; bases outside the gene matches: 4. This CDR3 is 15 amino acids long. Germline assignment: CDR1 MNHEY and CDR2 SMNVEV (reference sequence). The CDR3 is CASSLLGDRGETQYF. Here the CDR3 DNA reads TGTGCCAGCAGTTTACTCGGGGACAGGGGAGAGACCCAGTACTTC.

This clone was seen only a few times. This chain uses TRBV18 with TRBJ2-5; TRBD1 agrees at 7 bases. Germline loops: CDR1 KGHSH, CDR2 LQKENI. V was clipped by 6 bases and J by 2 bases; unmatched bases: 9. This CDR3 region has 15 residues. DNA for the CDR3: TGTGCCAGCTCCGTCCGGTCAGGGGGTCAAGAGACCCAGTACTTC. Translation: CASSVRSGGQETQYF.

The V and J genes are TRBV29-1 and TRBJ2-2; perhaps TRBD1 as D (5 bases). In germline, CDR1 is SQVTM, CDR2 ANQGSEA. The CDR3 has 13 residues. The V gene lost 3 bases and the J gene lost 6 bases, with 11 bases spanning the gap. For the CDR3, the DNA is TGCAGCGTTGATCGGCAGGGCGCCGGGGAGCTGTTTTTT. Encoded protein: CSVDRQGAGELFF.

V is TRBV5-1 and J is TRBJ2-7; TRBD1 matches 9 bases. V trimming: 3 bases; J trimming: 5 bases; junction bases outside the gene matches: 9. The CDR3 totals 15 residues. The germline V gene encodes CDR1 SGHRS and CDR2 YFSETQ. DNA of the CDR3: TGCGCCAGCAGCTCAACGGGGCGACAGGGGGACGAGCAGTACTTC. As protein: CASSSTGRQGDEQYF. Supplemented by reference TRBV5-1 and TRBJ2-7, the full variable domain reads KAGVTQTPRYLIKTRGQQVTLSCSPISGHRSVSWYQQTPGQGLQFLFEYFSETQRNKGNFPGRFSGRQFSNSRSEMNVSTLELGDSALYLCASSSTGRQGDEQYFGPGTRLTVT.